One T cell receptor (beta chain) is described in this entry. Assay: immunoSEQ multiplex PCR; the TCRdb copy retains only in-frame clones and omits some. The repertoire has fewer than 600,000 clones, roughly nine tenths of them found once; the top ten carry 0.7% to 1%. This specimen belongs to a study of blood T cell repertoires in COVID-19. The receptor was isolated from a man aged 18 to 30 with COVID-19, enrolled during active disease. Sequenced input: peripheral blood.

CDR3 nucleotides: TGTGCCAGCAGCCAGACCGGGACTCGGAGGGAAAAACTGTTTTTT. Its translation is CASSQTGTRREKLFF. The V gene is TRBV7-6, the J gene TRBJ1-4, with D possibly matching TRBD1 (5 bases). The CDR3 runs 15 residues. V was cut by 5 bases and J by 8 bases, with 18 bases left in between. Germline loops: CDR1 SGHVS, CDR2 FNYEAQ.